The rows below give T cell receptor beta chains drawn from one sample of a study of shared clonotypes between healthy human individuals. Sequencing used immunoSEQ multiplex PCR; TCRdb keeps in-frame clones, though not all of them. Of 2,100,000 or so clones listed, nearly 97% are singletons. The material sequenced was naive CD4+ T cells sorted from blood. The receptors originated from a man aged 18 to 29 in good health. Each CDR3 is given with its conserved first and last residue. D genes are given only for firm matches. The listing skips clone size in some rows; elsewhere it reads once, few, many or a size class.

J gene	D gene	V gene	clone size	CDR3 DNA	CDR3 protein
TRBJ2-7	NA	TRBV7-2	NA	TGTGCCAGCAGCTTAGTTGAGTACGAGCAGTACTTC	CASSLVEYEQYF
TRBJ2-5	TRBD2	TRBV29-1	NA	TGCAGCGCAGGGACTAGCGGGCTCCAAGAGACCCAGTACTTC	CSAGTSGLQETQYF
TRBJ2-7	TRBD1	TRBV5-5	NA	TGTGCCAGCAGCTTGAGGACAGGGGGCTATTACGAGCAGTACTTC	CASSLRTGGYYEQYF
TRBJ2-7	NA	TRBV23-1	NA	TGCGCCAGCAGCCAAAGCAAGTCCTACGAGCAGTACTTC	CASSQSKSYEQYF
TRBJ1-2	TRBD1	TRBV5-5	NA	TGTGCCAGCAGCAGGGGGACAGGAAATAACTATGGCTACACCTTC	CASSRGTGNNYGYTF
TRBJ1-1	NA	TRBV30	few	TGTGCCTGGAGTGTAGGTGTTGGTGCTTTCTTT	CAWSVGVGAFF
TRBJ1-5	NA	TRBV7-9	NA	TGTGCCAGCAGCCGCAACGCCGGGCAGCCCCAGCATTTT	CASSRNAGQPQHF
TRBJ2-3	NA	TRBV5-1	NA	TGCGCCAGCAGCTTTGGGGGGAGAGACGATACGCAGTATTTT	CASSFGGRDDTQYF
TRBJ1-6	NA	TRBV5-1	NA	TGCGCCAGCAGCCCGTCGGGCGACTTTGTGGACTCCCTCCACTTT	CASSPSGDFVDSLHF
TRBJ2-7	TRBD1	TRBV5-1	NA	TGCGCCAGCAGCCCCGGACAGGGGTTCTCCTACGAGCAGTACTTC	CASSPGQGFSYEQYF
TRBJ2-2	NA	TRBV4-1	NA	TGCGCCAGCAGCCAAGAGAGCGCCTCGGTTTTGTGGACCGGGGAGCTGTTTTTT	CASSQESASVLWTGELFF
TRBJ2-7	NA	TRBV12-5	NA	TGTGCTAGTGGTTTGGTCCGGCCCTACGAGCAGTACTTC	CASGLVRPYEQYF
TRBJ1-1	NA	TRBV19	once	TGTGCCAGTAGTTCCCAGACGAACACTGAAGCTTTCTTT	CASSSQTNTEAFF
TRBJ1-2	NA	TRBV6-1	NA	TGTGCCAGCAGACAGATTGGGGGTGGCTACACCTTC	CASRQIGGGYTF
TRBJ1-3	NA	TRBV30	NA	TGTGCCTGGACCCTAGGGACGTTCTCTGGAAACACCATATATTTT	CAWTLGTFSGNTIYF
TRBJ2-3	TRBD2	TRBV6-4	NA	TGTGCCAGCACTTCGACCGGGACTAGCCACACAGATACGCAGTATTTT	CASTSTGTSHTDTQYF
TRBJ2-7	NA	TRBV11-3	NA	TGTGCCAGCAGCTTAGGCGGGACAGCTGACGAGCAGTACTTC	CASSLGGTADEQYF
TRBJ2-5	TRBD2	TRBV5-1	NA	TGCGCCAGCAGCGTAGCTCTGACTAGCGGGGGGCTCCAAGAGACCCAGTACTTC	CASSVALTSGGLQETQYF
TRBJ1-1	TRBD1	TRBV5-6	NA	TGTGCCAGCAGCTTGGGAGGGGACAGACTTCTGAACACTGAAGCTTTCTTT	CASSLGGDRLLNTEAFF
TRBJ2-7	TRBD2	TRBV2	once	TGTGCCAGCACCCGGGAGGGTCCCTACGAGCAGTACTTC	CASTREGPYEQYF
TRBJ2-7	TRBD1	TRBV2	NA	TGTGCCAGCAGACAGGGGTACGAGCAGTACTTC	CASRQGYEQYF
TRBJ1-3	NA	TRBV2	NA	TGTGCCAGCAGTGTGGAGAACTCTGGAAACACCATATATTTT	CASSVENSGNTIYF
TRBJ2-7	TRBD1	TRBV19	NA	TGTGCCAGTAGCCGGGACAGCACAGGCTACGAGCAGTACTTC	CASSRDSTGYEQYF
TRBJ1-5	NA	TRBV6-6	NA	TGTGCCAGCAGTCCCCCAGGGGGCAATCAGCCCCAGCATTTT	CASSPPGGNQPQHF
TRBJ1-2	NA	TRBV10-3	NA	TGTGCCACACACTCGGGGCCCCTGGGCTACACCTTC	CATHSGPLGYTF
TRBJ2-5	TRBD2	TRBV18	NA	TGTGCCAGCTCACCAACGGCGGGAGGGCTAGAGACCCAGTACTTC	CASSPTAGGLETQYF
TRBJ1-6	NA	TRBV7-3	NA	TGTGCCAGCAGCTTCCCCCTCAGACCGGCGAGCTCCTATAATTCACCCCTCCACTTT	CASSFPLRPASSYNSPLHF
TRBJ2-5	TRBD2	TRBV10-1	NA	TGCGCCAGCAGTGAGACGGGAGGGGAAGAGACCCAGTACTTC	CASSETGGEETQYF
TRBJ2-3	NA	TRBV12-5	NA	TGTGCTAGTGGTTTGGTACTTGGGCAGCCTCGCACAGATACGCAGTATTTT	CASGLVLGQPRTDTQYF
TRBJ1-2	NA	TRBV6-1	NA	TGTGCCAGCAGTGAAGGCCCGGGGAGAGTCTATGGCTACACCTTC	CASSEGPGRVYGYTF
TRBJ2-1	NA	TRBV5-8	NA	TGTGCCAGCAGATCGGACAGTGTCGGGCAGTTCTTC	CASRSDSVGQFF